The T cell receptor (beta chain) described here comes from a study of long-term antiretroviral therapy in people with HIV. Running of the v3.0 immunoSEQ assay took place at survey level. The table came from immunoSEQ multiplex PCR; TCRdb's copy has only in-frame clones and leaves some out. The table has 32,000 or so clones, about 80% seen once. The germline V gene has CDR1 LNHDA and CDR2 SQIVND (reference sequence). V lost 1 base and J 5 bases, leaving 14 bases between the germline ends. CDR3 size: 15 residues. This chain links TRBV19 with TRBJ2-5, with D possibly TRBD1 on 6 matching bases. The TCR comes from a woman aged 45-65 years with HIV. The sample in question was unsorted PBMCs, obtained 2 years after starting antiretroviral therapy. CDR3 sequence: CASSIGQGIRETQYF. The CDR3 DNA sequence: TGTGCCAGTAGTATAGGTCAGGGGATTAGGGAGACCCAGTACTTC.